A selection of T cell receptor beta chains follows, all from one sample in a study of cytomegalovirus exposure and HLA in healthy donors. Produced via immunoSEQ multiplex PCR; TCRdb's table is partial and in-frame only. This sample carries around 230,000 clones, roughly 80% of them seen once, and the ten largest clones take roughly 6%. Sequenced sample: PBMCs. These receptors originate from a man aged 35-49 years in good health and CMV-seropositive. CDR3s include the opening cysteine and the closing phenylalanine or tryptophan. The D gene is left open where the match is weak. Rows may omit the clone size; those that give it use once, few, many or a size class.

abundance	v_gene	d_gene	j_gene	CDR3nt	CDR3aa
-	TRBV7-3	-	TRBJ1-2	TGTGCCAGCAGCTCAACCCCAAGAGATGGCTACACCTTC	CASSSTPRDGYTF
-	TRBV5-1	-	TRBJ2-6	TGCGCCAGCAGCTTTAGGAGTTTCTCTGGGGCCAACGTCCTGACTTTC	CASSFRSFSGANVLTF
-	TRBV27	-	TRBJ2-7	TGTGCCAGCAGTTTTCGACTCGATAGTACGAGGGAGCAGTACTTC	CASSFRLDSTREQYF
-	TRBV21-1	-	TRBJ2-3	TGTGCCAGCAGCCTCGGGAGGGCGGGGGGGGCTCCTAGCACAGATACGCAGTATTTT	CASSLGRAGGAPSTDTQYF
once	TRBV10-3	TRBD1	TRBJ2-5	TGTGCCATCAGTGGACAGGGACAGGGAGAGGAGACCCAGTACTTC	CAISGQGQGEETQYF
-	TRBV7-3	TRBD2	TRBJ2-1	TGTGCCAGCAGCTTAAAAGGGGCGGGAGGAAATGAGCAGTTCTTC	CASSLKGAGGNEQFF
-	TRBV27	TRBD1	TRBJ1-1	TGTGCCAGCAAACGGACAGGGTCGCCTGAAGCTTTCTTT	CASKRTGSPEAFF
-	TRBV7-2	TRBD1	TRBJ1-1	TGTGCCAGCAGCTTATACGGGGACAGGGGTAACACTGAAGCTTTCTTT	CASSLYGDRGNTEAFF
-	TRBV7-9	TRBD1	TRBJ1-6	TGTGCCAGCAGCCAGGGGGGCAGAATGGATTCACCCCTCCACTTT	CASSQGGRMDSPLHF
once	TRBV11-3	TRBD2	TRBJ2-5	TGTGCCAGCAGCTCCCTTGGGGGAGGGGTGACCCAGTACTTC	CASSSLGGGVTQYF
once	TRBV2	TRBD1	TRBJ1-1	TGTGCCAGCAAACTGGGACAGTTGAACACTGAAGCTTTCTTT	CASKLGQLNTEAFF
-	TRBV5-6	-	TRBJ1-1	TGTGCCAGCCGACCCTTTGGGCAGGGATGGGCTGAAGCTTTCTTT	CASRPFGQGWAEAFF
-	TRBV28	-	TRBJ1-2	TGTGCCAGCACAGAGGTTAACTATGGCTACACCTTC	CASTEVNYGYTF
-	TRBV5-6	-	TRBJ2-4	TGTGCCAGCAGCTTGGTTGGGGGGGCAAAAAACATTCAGTACTTC	CASSLVGGAKNIQYF
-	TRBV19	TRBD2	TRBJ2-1	TGTGCCAGTTTTGGGGGGGCCTACAATGAGCAGTTCTTC	CASFGGAYNEQFF
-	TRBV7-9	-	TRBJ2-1	TGTGCCAGCAGCTGGTACTCCAGCGGCTCCTACAATGAGCAGTTCTTC	CASSWYSSGSYNEQFF
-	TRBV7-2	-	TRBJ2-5	TGTGCCAGCAGCTTAGTGTTCGGCGGGTACCAAGAGACCCAGTACTTC	CASSLVFGGYQETQYF
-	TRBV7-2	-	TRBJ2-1	TGTGCCAGCAGCTTAGGGAGCAAGGGGGCCTACAATGAGCAGTTCTTC	CASSLGSKGAYNEQFF
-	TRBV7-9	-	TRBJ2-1	TGTGCCAGCTCAACACCACAAGCGGGCGAGGGAGCCTACAATGAGCAGTTCTTC	CASSTPQAGEGAYNEQFF
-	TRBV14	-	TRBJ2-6	TGTGCCAGCAGTTGGACTGGGTCTGGGGCCAACGTCCTGACTTTC	CASSWTGSGANVLTF
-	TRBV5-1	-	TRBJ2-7	TGCGCCAGCAGCTCCTCCGGGGGGCTCTACGAGCAGTACTTC	CASSSSGGLYEQYF
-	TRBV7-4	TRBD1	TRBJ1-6	TGTGCCAGCAGCCCCACATACCGGGACAGGGGAAATTCACCCCTCCACTTT	CASSPTYRDRGNSPLHF
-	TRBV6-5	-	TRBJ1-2	TGTGCCAGCAGTTACCACAGGGAGTCTAACTATGGCTACACCTTC	CASSYHRESNYGYTF